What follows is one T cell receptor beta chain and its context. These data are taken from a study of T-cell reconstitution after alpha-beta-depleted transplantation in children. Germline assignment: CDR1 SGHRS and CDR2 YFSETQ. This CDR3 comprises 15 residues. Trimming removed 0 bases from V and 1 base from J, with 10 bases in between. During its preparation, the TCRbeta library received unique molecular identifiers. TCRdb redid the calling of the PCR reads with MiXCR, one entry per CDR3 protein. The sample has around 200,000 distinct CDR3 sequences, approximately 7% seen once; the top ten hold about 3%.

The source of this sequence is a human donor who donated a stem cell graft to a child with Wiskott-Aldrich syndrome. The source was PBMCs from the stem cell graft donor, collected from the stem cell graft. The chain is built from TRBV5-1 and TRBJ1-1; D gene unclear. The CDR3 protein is CASSLVAGANTEAFF. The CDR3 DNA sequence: TGCGCCAGCAGCTTGGTCGCAGGCGCGAACACTGAAGCTTTCTTT.